The clone carrying this T cell receptor (beta chain) was observed a single time. A Seattle source enrolled patients during active infection and followed them longitudinally. The CDR3 length is 15 residues. V gave up 8 bases and J gave up 3 bases, with 19 bases separating them. Germline V gene data show CDR1 as MDHEN and CDR2 as SYDVKM. Authors' processing steps: Reference gene primer amplification yielded estimated nucleated cell counts. TCRdb's copy holds only in-frame clones and misses some; the assay was immunoSEQ multiplex PCR. The V and J calls and clone size are taken from that table; D and trimming were inferred from the DNA. The profile covers about 220,000 clones, with more than 85% appearing a single time and roughly a tenth taken by the ten largest. The data were obtained in a study of blood T cell repertoires in COVID-19. Across the study: The study drew acute and convalescent COVID-19 samples from the United States, Italy and Spain.

Sequenced input: peripheral blood. The chain carries TRBV28 and TRBJ2-5; a possible D gene is TRBD2 (6 bases). The origin of this receptor is a woman between 50 and 59 years old with COVID-19, enrolled during active disease. The CDR3 reads CASSNGARREETQYF. Written as DNA, the CDR3 is TGTGCCAGCTCCAATGGGGCCCGGAGGGAAGAGACCCAGTACTTC. Full variable domain (rest looked up from reference TRBV28 and TRBJ2-5): DVKVTQSSRYLVKRTGEKVFLECVQDMDHENMFWYRQDPGLGLRLIYFSYDVKMKEKGDIPEGYSVSREKKERFSLILESASTNQTSMYLCASSNGARREETQYFGPGTRLLVL.